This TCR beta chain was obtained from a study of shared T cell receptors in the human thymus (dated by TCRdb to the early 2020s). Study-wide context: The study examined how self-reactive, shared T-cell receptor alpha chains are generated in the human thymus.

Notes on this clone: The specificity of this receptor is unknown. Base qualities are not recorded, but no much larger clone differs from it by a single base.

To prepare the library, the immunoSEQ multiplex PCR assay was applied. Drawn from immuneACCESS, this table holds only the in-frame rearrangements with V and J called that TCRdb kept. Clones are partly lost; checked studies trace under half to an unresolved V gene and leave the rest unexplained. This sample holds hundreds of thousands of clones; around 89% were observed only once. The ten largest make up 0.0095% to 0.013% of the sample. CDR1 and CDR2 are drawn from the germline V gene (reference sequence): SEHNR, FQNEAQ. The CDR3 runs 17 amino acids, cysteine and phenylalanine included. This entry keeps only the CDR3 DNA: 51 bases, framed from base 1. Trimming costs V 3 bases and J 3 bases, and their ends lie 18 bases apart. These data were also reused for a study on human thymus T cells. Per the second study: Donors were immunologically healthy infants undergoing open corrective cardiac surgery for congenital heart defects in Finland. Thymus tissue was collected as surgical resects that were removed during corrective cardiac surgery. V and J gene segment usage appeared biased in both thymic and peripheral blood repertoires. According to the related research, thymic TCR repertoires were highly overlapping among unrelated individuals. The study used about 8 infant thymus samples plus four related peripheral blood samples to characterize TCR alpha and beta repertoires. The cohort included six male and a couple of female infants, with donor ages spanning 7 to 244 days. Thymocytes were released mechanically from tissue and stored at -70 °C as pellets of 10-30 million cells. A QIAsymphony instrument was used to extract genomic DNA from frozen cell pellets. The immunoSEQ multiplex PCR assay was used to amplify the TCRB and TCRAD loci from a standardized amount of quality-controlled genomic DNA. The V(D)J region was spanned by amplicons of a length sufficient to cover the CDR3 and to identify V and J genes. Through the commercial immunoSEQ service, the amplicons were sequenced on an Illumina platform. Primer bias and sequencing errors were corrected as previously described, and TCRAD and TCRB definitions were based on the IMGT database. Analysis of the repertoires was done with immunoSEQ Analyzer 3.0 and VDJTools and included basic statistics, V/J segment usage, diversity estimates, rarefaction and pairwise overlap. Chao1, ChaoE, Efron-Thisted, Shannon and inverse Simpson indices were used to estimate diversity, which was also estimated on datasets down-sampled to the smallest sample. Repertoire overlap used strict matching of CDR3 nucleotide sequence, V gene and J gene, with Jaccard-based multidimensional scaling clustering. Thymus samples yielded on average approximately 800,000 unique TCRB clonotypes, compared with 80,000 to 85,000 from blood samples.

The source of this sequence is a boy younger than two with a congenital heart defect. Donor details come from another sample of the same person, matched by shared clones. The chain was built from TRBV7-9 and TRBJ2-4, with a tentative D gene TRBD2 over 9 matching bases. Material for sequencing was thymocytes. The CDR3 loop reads CASSFRRGREGKNIQYF. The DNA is TGTGCCAGCAGCTTCCGCAGGGGGCGGGAGGGCAAAAACATTCAGTACTTC.